The entry below gives a single TCR beta chain sequence along with its context. The data were taken from a study of long-term antiretroviral therapy in people with HIV. Per donor, at least one pre-ART and at least two post-ART PBMC samples were obtained. Researchers report immunoSEQ v3.0 was run at survey level. Method: immunoSEQ multiplex PCR; TCRdb's copy keeps in-frame clones and lacks some. Among about 11,000 clones listed, roughly 76% were seen once. CDR1 is KGHSH, CDR2 LQKENI, per germline. V was clipped by 4 bases and J by 4 bases, with 6 bases between them. The CDR3 has 12 residues. This TCR came from a man aged 25 to 45 with HIV. Here the sequenced sample was unsorted PBMCs, taken at the start of antiretroviral therapy, before treatment. The chain joins TRBV18 to TRBJ2-3, with D unresolved. CDR3 region: CASSQSSDTQYF. As DNA, the CDR3 is TGTGCCAGCTCACAAAGCTCAGATACGCAGTATTTT.